These 4 T cell receptor beta chains came from one sample sequenced in a study of blood T cell repertoires in COVID-19. TCRdb's copy holds only in-frame clones and misses some; the assay was immunoSEQ multiplex PCR. The sample gives around 67,000 clones, around 87% of which show up once; around 7.9% is in the top ten. What was sequenced was peripheral blood. The receptor set was obtained from a man aged 45 to 65 with active COVID-19.

The V call is TRBV24-1, the J call TRBJ2-3; D may be TRBD2 (5 bases). The V end lost 2 bases, the J end lost 2 bases, and 10 bases lay between the germline ends. Germline values: CDR1 KGHDR, CDR2 SFDVKD. CDR3 length equals 15 residues. CDR3 region: CATSDWQRATDTQYF. In DNA form, the CDR3 reads TGTGCCACCAGTGATTGGCAGAGGGCCACAGATACGCAGTATTTT.

This chain joins TRBV6-2 or TRBV6-3 and TRBJ2-3; TRBD2 might be the D (6 bases). The CDR3 is 14 residues long. CDR1 MNHEY and CDR2 SVGEGT come from the germline V gene. V was clipped by 5 bases and J by 3 bases, with 12 bases between them. Written as DNA, the CDR3 is TGTGCCAGCAGTCCGGGCGGGATAACAGATACGCAGTATTTT. This gives the protein CASSPGGITDTQYF.

This clone showed up just once. This chain links TRBV27 with TRBJ2-5; tentatively, D is TRBD1 (6 bases). Trimming cost V 6 bases and J 1 base, with 18 bases left between them. This CDR3 contains 16 residues. The V gene's germline CDR1 is MNHEY and CDR2 SMNVEV (reference sequence). The CDR3 here is CASRPRTAYPQETQYF. The CDR3 nucleotides read TGTGCCAGCAGACCTAGGACAGCGTACCCCCAAGAGACCCAGTACTTC.

This chain links TRBV25-1 with TRBJ2-1, with 8 positions matching TRBD2. CDR3 length: 13 residues. With V trimmed by 7 bases and J by 4 bases, 3 bases remained unmatched. CDR1 and CDR2 from the germline V gene are MGHDK and SYGVNS. The CDR3 DNA is TGTGCCAGCAAGGGACTAGATTACAATGAGCAGTTCTTC. It yields the protein CASKGLDYNEQFF.